The sequence of this TCR beta chain was determined in a study of human thymus T cells. With regard to this clone: Its specificity is not known.

General study findings and limits: Within thymic and blood repertoires, V and J gene usage appeared to be biased. What related research reported was that thymic repertoires overlapped highly among unrelated individuals.

Germline values: CDR1 SGDLS, CDR2 YYNGEE. The germline V and J ends were trimmed by 3 bases and 8 bases, with 9 bases remaining between them. The CDR3 covers 12 residues. Thymus specimens were resections from corrective heart surgery. Libraries were prepared by immunoSEQ multiplex PCR; TCRdb keeps only in-frame clonotypes and omits some of them. The data show fewer than 90,000 clones, nearly 98% seen once. The TCR sequence derives from a boy younger than two with a congenital heart defect but otherwise immunologically healthy. The chain links TRBV9 to TRBJ2-1; no reliable D call. Sequenced: thymus tissue. The CDR3 protein is CASSGPAYEQFF. The CDR3 nucleotides are TGTGCCAGCAGCGGGCCCGCGTATGAGCAGTTCTTC.